This T cell receptor (beta chain) was documented in a study of Ad26.COV2.S vaccination and SARS-CoV-2 variants. The CDR3 is made up of 15 amino acids. Germline values: CDR1 LGHNA, CDR2 YSLEER. The V and J ends lost 1 base and 6 bases respectively, with 12 bases between them. TCRdb's copy holds only in-frame clones and misses some; the assay was immunoSEQ multiplex PCR. The repertoire has some 640,000 clones, 89% of them found once; the top ten carry approximately 1.5%. Treatment defined: over 15 received Ad26.COV2.S at low or high dose, single or two shots; about five received placebo; per-sample allocation not given. After the first vaccine or placebo injection, samples were drawn on day 63.

Sequences were derived from peripheral blood, sampled in a trial of Ad26.COV2.S vaccine versus placebo. The TCR was taken from a person between 18 and 60 years old who received the Ad26.COV2.S COVID-19 vaccine or a placebo. The rearrangement uses TRBV4-3 and TRBJ1-4; D unclear. The CDR3 region is CASSQGAQEDEKLFF. The CDR3 nucleotides read TGCGCCAGCAGCCAAGGAGCTCAAGAGGATGAAAAACTGTTTTTT.